The following is a TCR beta chain sequence with its context. The CDR3 totals 13 residues. J was trimmed by 3 bases and V by 7 bases; bases with no gene match: 8. The V gene's germline CDR1 is SQVTM and CDR2 ANQGSEA. The entry originates in a study of blood T cell repertoires in COVID-19. Across the study: Samples came from the United States, Italy and Spain, spanning acute and convalescent COVID-19. The analysed material was cDNA or gDNA that came from T cells, B-cell-depleted T cells, or PBMCs.

Study processing details: For nucleated cells, counts were estimated from reference gene primer amplification. Assay used: immunoSEQ multiplex PCR; TCRdb lists only in-frame clones, some missing. V, J and clone size reflect that table, while D and trimming were determined from the DNA. The table records some 85,000 clones, over 65% of them present only once. The sequence was obtained from a human donor in a cohort sampled during active COVID-19. Sequencing was performed on peripheral blood. V usage is TRBV29-1 and J usage is TRBJ2-5; 7 nucleotides agree with TRBD1. The CDR3: CSAGKGQKETQYF. For the CDR3, the DNA is TGCAGCGCAGGAAAGGGACAGAAAGAGACCCAGTACTTC. Variable domain in full (rest from reference TRBV29-1 and TRBJ2-5): SAVISQKPSRDICQRGTSLTIQCQVDSQVTMMFWYRQQPGQSLTLIATANQGSEATYESGFVIDKFPISRPNLTFSTLTVSNMSPEDSSIYLCSAGKGQKETQYFGPGTRLLVL.